These 18 T cell receptor beta chains were sequenced from one sample in a study of blood T cell repertoires in COVID-19. The method was immunoSEQ multiplex PCR; TCRdb's version includes in-frame clones alone and lacks a portion of them. The sample lists fewer than 90,000 clones, 85% to 90% seen once, with approximately 6.3% in the top ten. The material sequenced was peripheral blood. All receptors come from a woman aged 80 or over with active COVID-19.

This sequence joins TRBV19 and TRBJ2-5; TRBD1 agrees at 9 bases. There are 14 residues in the CDR3. Germline V gives CDR1 LNHDA, CDR2 SQIVND (reference sequence). With 4 bases clipped from V and 5 bases from J, the junction kept 5 bases outside the gene matches. CDR3 sequence reads: CASSTWTGDETQYF. Written as DNA, the CDR3 is TGTGCCAGTAGTACTTGGACAGGGGACGAGACCCAGTACTTC.

The genes are TRBV28 and TRBJ2-1; weak D call: TRBD2 (6 bases). V lost 8 bases, J lost 5 bases, and 13 bases lay in between. This CDR3 contains 13 residues. The germline CDR1 and CDR2 sequences are MDHEN and SYDVKM. This CDR3 reads CASGGMRNNEQFF. CDR3 bases: TGTGCCAGCGGGGGGATGCGAAACAATGAGCAGTTCTTC.

The V gene is TRBV7-2, the J gene TRBJ2-7, with 7 bases matching TRBD2. The germline CDR1 and CDR2 sequences are SGHTA and FQGNSA. This CDR3 is 12 amino acids long. Losses at the gene ends were 2 bases for V and 9 bases for J; bases not matched to a gene: 4. CDR3 sequence reads: CTSSLRTGGQYF. The CDR3 DNA follows: TGTACCAGCAGCTTACGGACGGGAGGGCAGTACTTC.

V gene TRBV28 combines with J gene TRBJ2-7, with 8 bases matching TRBD2. The germline V gene has CDR1 MDHEN and CDR2 SYDVKM. The CDR3 length is 17 residues. With V trimmed by 4 bases and J by 9 bases, 20 bases remained unmatched. The DNA of the CDR3 is TGTGCCAGCAGTTCCGGGAGGGGGGCAGATAGAATTGAACGGCAGTACTTC. It yields the protein CASSSGRGADRIERQYF.

The chain carries TRBV6-1 and TRBJ2-5; TRBD1 matches 10 bases. V lost 4 bases to trimming and J lost 4 bases; unmatched junction nucleotides: 9. In germline, CDR1 is MNHNS, CDR2 SASEGT. This CDR3 contains 16 residues. As DNA, the CDR3 is TGTGCCAGCAGTGCCCACGGGGGACAGGGGTCAGAGACCCAGTACTTC. It yields the protein CASSAHGGQGSETQYF.

The V gene is TRBV6-5, the J gene TRBJ2-1, with D possibly matching TRBD1 (5 bases). This CDR3 region has 14 residues. Germline CDR1 reads MNHEY; CDR2 reads SVGAGI. The V gene lost 8 bases and the J gene lost 4 bases, with 15 bases spanning the gap. CDR3 loop: CASSGRQTYNEQFF. The DNA for the CDR3 is TGTGCCAGCTCTGGTAGACAGACGTACAATGAGCAGTTCTTC.

The chain links TRBV5-1 to TRBJ2-6; D remains unclear. The germline V gene has CDR1 SGHRS and CDR2 YFSETQ. The length of the CDR3 is 14 residues. Trimming shortened V by 5 bases and J by 1 base, and 7 bases separated the two germline ends. The CDR3 is CASRVSSGANVLTF. The CDR3 DNA is TGCGCCAGCAGGGTTAGTTCTGGGGCCAACGTCCTGACTTTC.

The chain is built from TRBV2 and TRBJ2-3, with 7 bases fitting TRBD1. The CDR3 runs 13 residues. The trim removed 9 bases at V and 2 bases at J, leaving 5 bases unmatched. From germline, CDR1 is SNHLY and CDR2 FYNNEI. The CDR3 coding sequence is TGTGCCAGTGGACAGGAATACACAGATACGCAGTATTTT. This translates into CASGQEYTDTQYF.

The chain has TRBV15 and TRBJ2-2; possible D gene TRBD2, 5 bases. The CDR3 totals 14 residues. V lost 5 bases, J lost 5 bases, and 12 bases lay in between. CDR1 and CDR2 from the germline V gene are LNHNV and YYDKDF (reference sequence). The CDR3 loop is CATSGLGFTGELFF. The CDR3 DNA sequence: TGTGCCACCAGCGGACTCGGCTTTACCGGGGAGCTGTTTTTT.

The CDR3 protein is CASSPFGGFFSYEQYF. The CDR3, as DNA: TGTGCCAGCAGCCCCTTTGGAGGTTTCTTCTCCTACGAGCAGTACTTC. The chain has TRBV7-9 and TRBJ2-7; a weak D match, TRBD2 (5 bases). Trimming stripped 5 bases from V and 0 bases from J, with 17 bases between. CDR1 SEHNR and CDR2 FQNEAQ come from the germline V gene (reference sequence). The CDR3 covers 16 residues.

By frequency in the sample, this clone is medium-sized. V usage is TRBV7-9 and J usage is TRBJ2-7, with 7 bases fitting TRBD1. CDR1 SEHNR and CDR2 FQNEAQ come from the germline V gene (reference sequence). V lost 4 bases to trimming and J lost 4 bases; unmatched junction nucleotides: 13. The CDR3 totals 16 residues. The CDR3, as DNA: TGTGCCAGCAGCTCGGATACGAAGGGACAGCTATACGAGCAGTACTTC. Translating it yields CASSSDTKGQLYEQYF.

This sequence joins TRBV10-3 and TRBJ2-7; possible D gene TRBD1, 5 bases. CDR3 length equals 14 residues. Germline loops: CDR1 ENHRY, CDR2 SYGVKD. V dropped 6 bases and J dropped 7 bases, with 19 bases sitting between them. This chain's CDR3 is CAIRDVRAGQEQYF. The DNA of the CDR3 is TGTGCCATCAGGGACGTCCGGGCAGGGCAAGAGCAGTACTTC.

The chain uses TRBV11-1 and TRBJ1-6, with a weak D call TRBD1 (6 bases). The CDR3 is made up of 16 amino acids. Trimming removed 7 bases from V and 7 bases from J, with 20 bases in between. Germline assignment: CDR1 SGHAT and CDR2 FQDESV (reference sequence). CDR3: CASTFEDGGQNSPLHF. Written as DNA, the CDR3 is TGTGCCAGCACCTTCGAAGACGGCGGACAGAATTCACCCCTCCACTTT. Based on the CDR3 plus reference TRBV11-1 and TRBJ1-6, the full variable domain is EAEVAQSPRYKITEKSQAVAFWCDPISGHATLYWYRQILGQGPELLVQFQDESVVDDSQLPKDRFSAERLKGVDSTLKIQPAELGDSAMYLCASTFEDGGQNSPLHFGNGTRLTVT.

The chain uses TRBV11-2 and TRBJ2-1; 13 bases agree with TRBD2. V was clipped by 1 base and J by 7 bases; unmatched bases: 7. Germline CDR1 reads SGHAT; CDR2 reads FQNNGV. The CDR3 runs to 17 residues. The CDR3 sequence is CASSLGGLAGAPNEQFF. The CDR3, as DNA: TGTGCCAGCAGCTTAGGTGGACTAGCGGGAGCTCCGAATGAGCAGTTCTTC.

This sequence joins TRBV10-3 and TRBJ1-3; perhaps TRBD1 as D (5 bases). The CDR3 covers 14 residues. V was clipped by 7 bases and J by 3 bases, with 13 bases between them. Germline V gives CDR1 ENHRY, CDR2 SYGVKD. The CDR3 protein is CAITGDRSGNTIYF. The CDR3, as DNA: TGTGCCATCACCGGAGACAGAAGTGGAAACACCATATATTTT.

The genes are TRBV19 and TRBJ2-7; 10 nucleotides match TRBD1. CDR1 is LNHDA, CDR2 SQIVND, per germline (reference sequence). This CDR3 region has 15 residues. J lost 2 bases, V lost 1 base, and 2 bases had no gene match. The CDR3 DNA reads as TGTGCCAGTAGTATAGGCGGGACAGGGGCCTACGAGCAGTACTTC. Protein: CASSIGGTGAYEQYF.

This rearrangement joins TRBV7-6 to TRBJ2-5, with TRBD2 matching over 11 bases. Germline assignment: CDR1 SGHVS and CDR2 FNYEAQ. V shed 7 bases and J 9 bases; nucleotides not matched to a gene: 10. CDR3 length: 14 amino acids. The CDR3, as DNA: TGTGCCAGCACCATAGCGGGAGGGGCCCCGGCCCAGTACTTC. It yields the protein CASTIAGGAPAQYF.

The chain joins TRBV14 to TRBJ1-4; D may be TRBD1 (6 bases). V lost 3 bases and J lost 4, with 12 bases in between. Germline CDR1 reads SGHDN; CDR2 reads FVKESK. This CDR3 comprises 15 residues. The CDR3 here is CASSHGQINNEKLFF. The CDR3 coding sequence is TGTGCCAGCAGCCACGGACAGATCAATAATGAAAAACTGTTTTTT.